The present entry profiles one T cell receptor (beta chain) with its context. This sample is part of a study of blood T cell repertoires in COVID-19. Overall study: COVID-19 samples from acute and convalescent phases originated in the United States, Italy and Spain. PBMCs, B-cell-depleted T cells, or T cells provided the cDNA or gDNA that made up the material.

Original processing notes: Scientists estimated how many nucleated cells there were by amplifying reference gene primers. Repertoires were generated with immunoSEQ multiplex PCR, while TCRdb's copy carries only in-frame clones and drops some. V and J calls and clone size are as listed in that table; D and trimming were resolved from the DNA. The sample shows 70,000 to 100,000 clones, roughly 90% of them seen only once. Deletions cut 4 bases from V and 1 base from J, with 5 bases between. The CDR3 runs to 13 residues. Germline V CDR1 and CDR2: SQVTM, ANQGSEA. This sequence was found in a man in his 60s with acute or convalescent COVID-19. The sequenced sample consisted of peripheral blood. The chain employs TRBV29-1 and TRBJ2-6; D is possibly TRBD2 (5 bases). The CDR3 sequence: CSVGESGANVLTF. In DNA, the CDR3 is TGCAGCGTTGGGGAGTCTGGGGCCAACGTCCTGACTTTC.